This T cell receptor beta chain was profiled in a study of cytomegalovirus exposure and HLA in healthy donors. Points from the study as a whole: In a later analysis, CMV-associated beta chains were mostly HLA-associated, it appeared.

Trimming cost V 0 bases and J 6 bases, with 9 bases left between them. The CDR3 sequence is 12 residues long. Germline lookup yields CDR1 GTSNPN and CDR2 SVGIG (reference sequence). As for this clone: Its matching antigen is unknown.

The PCR made use of 60 Vbeta and 13 Jbeta primers. Sequencing used immunoSEQ multiplex PCR; TCRdb keeps in-frame clones, though not all of them. The table has 180,000 or so clones, over 75% seen once; the top ten hold 3.1%. Sample: PBMCs. The chain combines TRBV30 with TRBJ2-7; D may be TRBD2 (7 bases). The receptor was derived from a female donor in good health and CMV-seronegative. The DNA of the CDR3 is TGTGCCTGGAGTGTAGGGGGGGGCGAGCAGTACTTC. Residues: CAWSVGGGEQYF.